Listed here are 13 T cell receptor beta chains from one sample, sequenced in a study of cytomegalovirus exposure and HLA in healthy donors. 60 Vbeta and 13 Jbeta primers were used in PCR. Using immunoSEQ multiplex PCR, the repertoire was profiled, and TCRdb retains in-frame clones only, with some absent. The table has 100,000 or so clones, around 77% seen once; the top ten hold approximately 11%. Material for sequencing was PBMCs. The receptors come from a man aged 35 to 55 in good health and CMV-seropositive.

This chain connects TRBV7-2 to TRBJ2-3; TRBD2 agrees at 14 bases. With V trimmed by 4 bases and J by 2 bases, 5 bases remained unmatched. The CDR3 is 17 residues long. Germline V lookup: CDR1 SGHTA, CDR2 FQGNSA. CDR3 protein: CASSSRTSGGPTDTQYF. CDR3 in DNA: TGTGCCAGCAGCTCACGGACTAGCGGGGGGCCCACAGATACGCAGTATTTT.

In DNA form, the CDR3 reads TGCGCCAGCAGCCAAAACAGGGACACTGAAGCTTTCTTT. Its protein is CASSQNRDTEAFF. The chain combines TRBV4-1 with TRBJ1-1, with D possibly being TRBD1 (6 bases). The CDR3 spans 13 residues. V gave up 2 bases and J gave up 3 bases, with 7 bases separating them. Germline values: CDR1 MGHRA, CDR2 YSYEKL.

The chain's CDR3 is CASSRQGDTGELFF. CDR3 sequence (DNA): TGTGCCAGCAGCAGACAGGGGGATACCGGGGAGCTGTTTTTT. The chain uses TRBV6-6 and TRBJ2-2; 9 nucleotides match TRBD1. The CDR3 runs 14 residues. V dropped 6 bases and J dropped 5; count of bases not matched to a gene: 4. The germline CDR1 and CDR2 sequences are MNHNY and SVGAGI (reference sequence).

The chain uses TRBV12-5 and TRBJ2-5, with D hard to call. Germline V gene lookup returns CDR1 LGHNT and CDR2 FRNRAP. This CDR3 is 12 amino acids long. V lost 7 bases and J lost 0, with 6 bases in between. CDR3 nucleotide sequence: TGTGCTAGTGCCATGTACCAAGAGACCCAGTACTTC. This sequence encodes CASAMYQETQYF.

This chain joins TRBV4-2 and TRBJ2-5; maybe TRBD2 (6 bases). The V end lost 1 base, the J end lost 2 bases, and 11 bases lay between the germline ends. Germline V gene data show CDR1 as LGHNA and CDR2 as YNFKEQ. This CDR3 has 15 residues. The CDR3 region has the DNA TGTGCCAGCAGCCAAGGGAGGGCGGGGCAAGAGACCCAGTACTTC. The encoded protein is CASSQGRAGQETQYF.

This clone was detected once. The chain is built from TRBV10-1 and TRBJ1-1; TRBD1 agrees at 8 bases. From germline, CDR1 is WNHNN and CDR2 SYGVQD (reference sequence). V dropped 8 bases and J dropped 8; count of bases not matched to a gene: 7. The CDR3 sequence is 12 residues long. The CDR3 loop is CASGGQGAEAFF. As DNA, the CDR3 is TGCGCCAGCGGAGGCCAGGGGGCGGAAGCTTTCTTT.

This clone appeared a few times. The sample holds other DNA sequences that translate to the same CDR3. The V gene is TRBV5-1, the J gene TRBJ1-5, with no clear D. The germline gives CDR1 SGHRS, CDR2 YFSETQ. Trimming took 0 bases from V and 1 from J, leaving 8 bases between them. This CDR3 spans 15 amino acids. The CDR3 nucleotides read TGCGCCAGCAGCTTGGGCGGGGTCAGCAATCAGCCCCAGCATTTT. Its translation: CASSLGGVSNQPQHF.

The V gene is TRBV5-4, the J gene TRBJ2-5, with 10 bases matching TRBD2. This CDR3 has 16 amino acids. After removal of 3 bases from V and 2 bases from J, the junction contained 7 bases not matched to a gene. Germline CDR1 reads SGHNT; CDR2 reads YYREEE (reference sequence). The CDR3 DNA follows: TGTGCCAGCAGCTCAGCTAGCGGGGGCCAACAAGAGACCCAGTACTTC. Translation gives CASSSASGGQQETQYF.

V gene TRBV4-1 combines with J gene TRBJ1-6, with 7 bases that match TRBD1. The germline CDR1 and CDR2 sequences are MGHRA and YSYEKL. The CDR3 runs 16 residues. With V trimmed by 3 bases and J by 6 bases, 8 bases remained unmatched. The CDR3 loop reads CASSHADRDLNSPLHF. The CDR3 DNA reads as TGCGCCAGCAGCCACGCCGACAGGGACCTTAATTCACCCCTCCACTTT.

The chain couples TRBV28 to TRBJ2-1, with 7 positions matching TRBD2. The CDR3 is made up of 13 amino acids. The junction had 7 bases not matched to a gene; V was cut back by 7 bases and J by 7 bases. Per germline, CDR1 MDHEN and CDR2 SYDVKM. The CDR3 sequence is CASNWGGLNEQFF. The CDR3 DNA sequence: TGTGCCAGCAACTGGGGGGGGTTGAATGAGCAGTTCTTC.

This clone was found a few times. The V and J genes are TRBV12-5 and TRBJ2-5, with 9 bases identical to TRBD1. Per germline, CDR1 LGHNT and CDR2 FRNRAP. The V gene end was trimmed by 7 bases and the J gene end by 5 bases; junction bases not matched to a gene: 8. The CDR3 runs to 14 residues. CDR3 coding DNA: TGTGCTAGTGTCCTACAGGGGGCGGTGGAGACCCAGTACTTC. Amino acids: CASVLQGAVETQYF. The variable domain in full, with the rest retrieved from reference TRBV12-5 and TRBJ2-5, is DARVTQTPRHKVTEMGQEVTMRCQPILGHNTVFWYRQTMMQGLELLAYFRNRAPLDDSGMPKDRFSAEMPDATLATLKIQPSEPRDSAVYFCASVLQGAVETQYFGPGTRLLVL.

The genes are TRBV7-8 and TRBJ2-5, with 9 bases matching TRBD2. CDR1 is SGHVS and CDR2 is FQNEAQ in the germline V gene. The trim removed 0 bases at V and 3 bases at J, leaving 5 bases unmatched. The CDR3 extends over 16 amino acids. The CDR3 protein is CASSLAGSGGEETQYF. In DNA form, the CDR3 reads TGTGCCAGCAGCTTAGCGGGTAGCGGGGGAGAAGAGACCCAGTACTTC.

This clone came up once. The gene calls are TRBV6-1 and TRBJ1-5; 7 bases line up with TRBD1. The V segment lost 6 bases and the J segment 9 bases; nucleotides outside the gene matches: 14. Germline V gene lookup returns CDR1 MNHNS and CDR2 SASEGT. The CDR3 has 15 residues. CDR3 in amino acids: CASRPTGPGIMPQHF. The CDR3 DNA sequence: TGTGCCAGCAGACCGACAGGGCCGGGTATCATGCCCCAGCATTTT.